Following are 9 T cell receptor beta chains from one sample sequenced in a study of T cell responses to AZD1222 COVID-19 vaccine. Clones were sequenced by immunoSEQ multiplex PCR, and TCRdb holds only the in-frame ones, with some missing. The data show around 120,000 clones, with about 90% seen just once and 8% to 10% held by the top ten. The sequencing here drew on peripheral blood, taken on day 0 of AZD1222 vaccination. All receptors come from an adult in good health.

The rearrangement joins TRBV7-7 to TRBJ2-5; 7 bases are shared with TRBD1. Germline V CDR1 and CDR2: SSHAT, FNYEAQ (reference sequence). The CDR3 loop spans 16 amino acids. The V gene end was trimmed by 5 bases and the J gene end by 5 bases; junction bases not matched to a gene: 14. The CDR3 nucleotides are TGTGCCAGCAGCAAAGGGGACAGAGAGGGGTTGGAGACCCAGTACTTC. Protein: CASSKGDREGLETQYF.

The chain employs TRBV4-3 and TRBJ1-2, with TRBD1 identical over 7 bases. V trimming: 4 bases; J trimming: 8 bases; junction bases outside the gene matches: 7. CDR1 and CDR2 from the germline V gene are LGHNA and YSLEER. The CDR3 has 13 residues. DNA for the CDR3: TGCGCCAGCAGCCCAGGACAGGTCCGAGGCTACACCTTC. Residues: CASSPGQVRGYTF.

The chain has TRBV7-2 and TRBJ2-7, with D maybe TRBD2 (5 bases). Germline V lookup: CDR1 SGHTA, CDR2 FQGNSA. The CDR3 is 14 residues long. The V end was cut by 4 bases, the J end by 2 bases, with 12 bases between. The CDR3 DNA is TGTGCCAGCAGCTCGGTGCGGGCCACCTACGAGCAGTACTTC. This translates into CASSSVRATYEQYF.

The CDR3 protein is CASSPTGSYTEAFF. The CDR3 nucleotides are TGTGCCAGCAGCCCTACGGGTTCCTACACTGAAGCTTTCTTT. V and J are TRBV5-6 and TRBJ1-1; D unclear. The germline V gene has CDR1 SGHDT and CDR2 YYEEEE. V shed 4 bases and J shed 3 bases, with 13 bases lying between them. The CDR3 sequence is 14 residues long.

The chain employs TRBV4-2 and TRBJ1-4; D remains unclear. Per the germline V gene, CDR1 is LGHNA and CDR2 is YNFKEQ. This CDR3 region has 13 residues. Trimming shortened V by 3 bases and J by 8 bases, and 10 bases separated the two germline ends. The CDR3 coding sequence is TGTGCCAGCAGCCAGGAACGGGCGGAAAAACTGTTTTTT. It is translated as CASSQERAEKLFF.

This clone was detected once. An end of the junction does not agree with germline; a read error may underlie this. The chain links TRBV6-5 to TRBJ2-1; no clear D. The CDR3 extends over 15 amino acids. CDR1 MNHEY and CDR2 SVGAGI come from the germline V gene. DNA for the CDR3: TGTGCCAGCAGTGACTCATACAGCGCCTACAATGAGCAGTTCTTC. Translated, it gives CASSDSYSAYNEQFF.

This clone came up a few times. This chain connects TRBV27 to TRBJ2-7, with 7 bases that match TRBD1. Unmatched junction bases numbered 9, after V lost 3 bases and J lost 4 bases. The CDR3 extends over 15 amino acids. Looked up from germline, CDR1 is MNHEY and CDR2 is SMNVEV (reference sequence). The CDR3 sequence: CASSFSLQGTYEQYF. DNA for the CDR3: TGTGCCAGCAGTTTCTCCTTACAGGGGACGTACGAGCAGTACTTC.

This chain links TRBV5-4 with TRBJ2-2; a weak D match, TRBD1 (6 bases). The CDR3 covers 16 residues. V lost 5 bases, J lost 0 bases, and 14 bases lay in between. CDR1 is SGHNT, CDR2 YYREEE, per germline (reference sequence). The CDR3 DNA reads as TGTGCCAGCAGTTCCGCAGGGGCCCCGAACACCGGGGAGCTGTTTTTT. It specifies CASSSAGAPNTGELFF. Supplemented by reference TRBV5-4 and TRBJ2-2, the full variable domain reads ETGVTQSPTHLIKTRGQQVTLRCSSQSGHNTVSWYQQALGQGPQFIFQYYREEENGRGNFPPRFSGLQFPNYSSELNVNALELDDSALYLCASSSAGAPNTGELFFGEGSRLTVL.

This chain joins TRBV7-6 and TRBJ2-1; 12 bases are a match to TRBD2. Per germline, CDR1 SGHVS and CDR2 FNYEAQ. V shed 1 base and J 0 bases; nucleotides not matched to a gene: 10. The CDR3 sequence is 20 residues long. The CDR3 sequence is CASSLGLAGDLQVSYNEQFF. CDR3 sequence (DNA): TGTGCCAGCAGCTTAGGACTAGCGGGGGACCTACAAGTCTCCTACAATGAGCAGTTCTTC.